A single sample is the source of the 2 T cell receptor beta chains below, sequenced in a study of T cells after yellow fever vaccination. A single record per CDR3 protein comes from TCRdb applying MiXCR to the 5' RACE reads. This table holds 300,000 to 350,000 distinct CDR3 sequences, over 8.5% found once. Sequencing was performed on CD4+ T cells sorted from PBMCs, taken 45 days after the yellow fever booster vaccination. The receptor source for this set is a young man who received the YFV17D yellow fever vaccine.

This chain connects TRBV20-1 to TRBJ2-7; 12 bases align to TRBD2. The CDR3 is made up of 14 amino acids. The germline CDR1 and CDR2 sequences are DFQATT and SNEGSKA (reference sequence). Germline trimming cut 6 bases from V and 2 bases from J; bases unmatched to any gene: 5. The CDR3 bases are TGCAGTGCCACCCGGACTAGCGGGACCTACGAGCAGTACTTC. Protein sequence: CSATRTSGTYEQYF.

This chain links TRBV20-1 with TRBJ2-3, with a weak D call TRBD2 (6 bases). The CDR3 covers 15 residues. The ends were cut back, 5 bases at V and 1 base at J, with 16 bases in the middle. Germline CDR1 and CDR2: DFQATT and SNEGSKA (reference sequence). CDR3 nucleotides: TGCAGTGCTTTTTTCAGGGAGCGGGGCACAGATACGCAGTATTTT. Protein: CSAFFRERGTDTQYF.